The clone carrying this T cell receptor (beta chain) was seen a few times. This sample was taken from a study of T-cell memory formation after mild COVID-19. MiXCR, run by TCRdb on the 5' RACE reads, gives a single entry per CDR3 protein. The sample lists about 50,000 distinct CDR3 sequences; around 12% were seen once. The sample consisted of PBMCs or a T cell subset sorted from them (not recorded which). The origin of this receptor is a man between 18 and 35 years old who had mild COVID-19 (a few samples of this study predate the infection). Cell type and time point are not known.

CDR3 sequence reads: CASSPRGTGTTGELFF. Here the CDR3 DNA reads TGTGCCAGCAGCCCTAGGGGGACAGGGACCACCGGGGAGCTGTTTTTT. The chain employs TRBV9 and TRBJ2-2; 9 positions match TRBD1. CDR1 is SGDLS, CDR2 YYNGEE, per germline. The V segment lost 4 bases and the J segment 4 bases; nucleotides outside the gene matches: 8. There are 16 residues in the CDR3.